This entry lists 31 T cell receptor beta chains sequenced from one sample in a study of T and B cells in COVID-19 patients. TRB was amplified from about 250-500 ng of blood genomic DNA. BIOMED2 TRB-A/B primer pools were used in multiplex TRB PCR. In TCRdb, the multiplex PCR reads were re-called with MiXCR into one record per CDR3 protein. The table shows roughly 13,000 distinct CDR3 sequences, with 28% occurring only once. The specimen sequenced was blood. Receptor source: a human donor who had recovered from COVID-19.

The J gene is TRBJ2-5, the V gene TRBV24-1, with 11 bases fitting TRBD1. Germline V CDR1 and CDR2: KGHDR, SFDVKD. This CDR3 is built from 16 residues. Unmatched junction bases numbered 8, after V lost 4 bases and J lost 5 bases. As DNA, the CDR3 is TGTGCCACCAGTGACTCCGGGACAGGGGGTCTGGAGACCCAGTACTTC. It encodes CATSDSGTGGLETQYF.

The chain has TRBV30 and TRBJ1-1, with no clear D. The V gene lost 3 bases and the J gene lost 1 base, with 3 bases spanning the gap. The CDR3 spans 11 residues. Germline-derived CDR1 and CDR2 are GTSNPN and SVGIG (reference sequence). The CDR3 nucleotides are TGTGCCTGGAGCAAGAACACTGAAGCTTTCTTT. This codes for CAWSKNTEAFF.

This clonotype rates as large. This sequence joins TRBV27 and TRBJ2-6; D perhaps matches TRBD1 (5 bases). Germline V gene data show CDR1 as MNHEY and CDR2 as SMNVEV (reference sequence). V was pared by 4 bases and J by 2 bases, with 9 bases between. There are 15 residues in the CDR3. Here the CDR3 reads CASSSWGPGANVLTF. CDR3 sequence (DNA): TGTGCCAGCAGTTCTTGGGGCCCTGGGGCCAACGTCCTGACTTTC. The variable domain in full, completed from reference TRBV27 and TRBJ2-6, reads EAQVTQNPRYLITVTGKKLTVTCSQNMNHEYMSWYRQDPGLGLRQIYYSMNVEVTDKGDVPEGYKVSRKEKRNFPLILESPSPNQTSLYFCASSSWGPGANVLTFGAGSRLTVL.

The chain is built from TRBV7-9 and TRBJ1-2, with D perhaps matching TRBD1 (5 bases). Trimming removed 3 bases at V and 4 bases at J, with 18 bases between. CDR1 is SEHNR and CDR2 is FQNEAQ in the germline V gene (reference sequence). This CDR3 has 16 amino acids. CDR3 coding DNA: TGTGCCAGCAGCTTTATTTCCTCGGGGCGGGCCTATGGCTACACCTTC. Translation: CASSFISSGRAYGYTF. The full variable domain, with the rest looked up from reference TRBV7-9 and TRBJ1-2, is DTGVSQNPRHKITKRGQNVTFRCDPISEHNRLYWYRQTLGQGPEFLTYFQNEAQLEKSRLLSDRFSAERPKGSFSTLEIQRTEQGDSAMYLCASSFISSGRAYGYTFGSGTRLTVV.

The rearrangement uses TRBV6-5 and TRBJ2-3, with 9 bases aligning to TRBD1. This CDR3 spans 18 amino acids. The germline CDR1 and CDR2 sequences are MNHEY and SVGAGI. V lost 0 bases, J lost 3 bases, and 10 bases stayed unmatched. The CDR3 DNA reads TGTGCCAGCAGTTACTCACCCGGACTAGACAGGGGGACAGATACGCAGTATTTT. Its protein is CASSYSPGLDRGTDTQYF.

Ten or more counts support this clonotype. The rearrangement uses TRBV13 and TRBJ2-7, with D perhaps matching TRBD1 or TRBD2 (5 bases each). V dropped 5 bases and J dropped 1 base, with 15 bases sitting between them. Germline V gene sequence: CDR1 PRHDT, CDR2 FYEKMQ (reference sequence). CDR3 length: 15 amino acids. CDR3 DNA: TGTGCCAGCAGCGTCCCCGGGACGGAATCCTACGAGCAGTACTTC. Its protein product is CASSVPGTESYEQYF.

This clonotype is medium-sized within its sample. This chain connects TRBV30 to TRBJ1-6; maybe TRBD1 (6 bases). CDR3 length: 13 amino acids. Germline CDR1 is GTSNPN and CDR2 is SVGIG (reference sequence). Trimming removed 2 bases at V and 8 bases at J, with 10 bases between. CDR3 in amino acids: CAWSTQGYSPLHF. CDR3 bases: TGTGCCTGGAGTACACAGGGTTATTCACCCCTCCACTTT.

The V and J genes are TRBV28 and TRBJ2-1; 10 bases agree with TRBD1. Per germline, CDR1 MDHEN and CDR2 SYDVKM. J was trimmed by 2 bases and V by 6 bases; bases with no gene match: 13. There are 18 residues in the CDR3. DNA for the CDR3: TGTGCCAGCAGCTGGGGGGCTGGGACAGGGGTGACCTACAATGAGCAGTTCTTC. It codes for CASSWGAGTGVTYNEQFF.

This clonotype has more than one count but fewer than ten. The CDR3 here is CAWKDRANQPQHF. In DNA form, the CDR3 reads TGTGCCTGGAAGGACAGGGCCAATCAGCCCCAGCATTTT. The gene calls are TRBV30 and TRBJ1-5, with 8 bases matching TRBD1. Unmatched junction bases numbered 2, after V lost 4 bases and J lost 3 bases. Germline assignment: CDR1 GTSNPN and CDR2 SVGIG (reference sequence). The CDR3 is made up of 13 amino acids.

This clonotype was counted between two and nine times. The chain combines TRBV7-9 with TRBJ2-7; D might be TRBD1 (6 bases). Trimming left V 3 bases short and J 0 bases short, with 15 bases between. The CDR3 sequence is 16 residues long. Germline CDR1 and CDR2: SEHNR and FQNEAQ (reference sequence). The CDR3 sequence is CASSLGPRGGSYEQYF. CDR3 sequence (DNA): TGTGCCAGCAGCTTGGGACCCAGGGGTGGCTCCTACGAGCAGTACTTC.

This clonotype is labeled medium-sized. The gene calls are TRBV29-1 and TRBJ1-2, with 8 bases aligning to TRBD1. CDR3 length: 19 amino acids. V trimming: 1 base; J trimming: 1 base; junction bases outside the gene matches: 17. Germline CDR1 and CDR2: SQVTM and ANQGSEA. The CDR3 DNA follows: TGCAGCGTTGAAGGACCTGATGGACAGGGAGGAATTGATAACTATGGCTACACCTTC. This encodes CSVEGPDGQGGIDNYGYTF.

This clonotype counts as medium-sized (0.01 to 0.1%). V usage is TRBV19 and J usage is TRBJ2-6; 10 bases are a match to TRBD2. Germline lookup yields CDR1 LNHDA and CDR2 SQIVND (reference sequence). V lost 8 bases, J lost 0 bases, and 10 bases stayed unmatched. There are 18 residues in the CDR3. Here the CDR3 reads CASLPGASGSSGANVLTF. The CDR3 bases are TGTGCCAGTCTTCCCGGGGCTAGCGGGAGCTCTGGGGCCAACGTCCTGACTTTC.

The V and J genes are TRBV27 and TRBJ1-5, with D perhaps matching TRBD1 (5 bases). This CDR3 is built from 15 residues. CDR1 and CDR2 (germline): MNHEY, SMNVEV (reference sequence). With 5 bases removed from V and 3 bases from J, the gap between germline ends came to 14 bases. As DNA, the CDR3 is TGTGCCAGCAGTCGCTCTCAGGGTATCAATCAGCCCCAGCATTTT. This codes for CASSRSQGINQPQHF.

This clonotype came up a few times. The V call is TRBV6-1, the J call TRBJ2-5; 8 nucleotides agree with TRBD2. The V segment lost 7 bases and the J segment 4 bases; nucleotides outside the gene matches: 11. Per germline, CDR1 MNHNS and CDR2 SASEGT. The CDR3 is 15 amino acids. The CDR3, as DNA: TGTGCCAGCAAGGGCCCACCGGGAGGGCCAGAGACCCAGTACTTC. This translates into CASKGPPGGPETQYF.

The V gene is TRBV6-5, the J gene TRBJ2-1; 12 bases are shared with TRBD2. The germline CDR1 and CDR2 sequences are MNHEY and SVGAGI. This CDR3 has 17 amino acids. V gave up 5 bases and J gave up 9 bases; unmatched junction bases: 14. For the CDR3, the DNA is TGTGCCAGCAGTGCGGGGCTAGCGGGGGGGCCGGTCGGTGAGCAGTTCTTC. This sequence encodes CASSAGLAGGPVGEQFF.

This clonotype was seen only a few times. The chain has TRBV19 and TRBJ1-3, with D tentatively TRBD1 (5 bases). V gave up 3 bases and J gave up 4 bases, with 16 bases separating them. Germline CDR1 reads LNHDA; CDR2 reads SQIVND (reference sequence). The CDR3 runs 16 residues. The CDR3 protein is CASSIRTLLAGNTIYF. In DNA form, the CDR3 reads TGTGCCAGTAGTATCCGGACACTCCTGGCCGGAAACACCATATATTTT.

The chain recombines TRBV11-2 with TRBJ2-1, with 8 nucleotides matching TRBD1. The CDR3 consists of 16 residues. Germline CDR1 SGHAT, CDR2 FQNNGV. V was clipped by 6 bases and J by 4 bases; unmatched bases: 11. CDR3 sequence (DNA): TGTGCCAGCAGAACCACCAGGGGGCGAACGTACAATGAGCAGTTCTTC. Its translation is CASRTTRGRTYNEQFF.

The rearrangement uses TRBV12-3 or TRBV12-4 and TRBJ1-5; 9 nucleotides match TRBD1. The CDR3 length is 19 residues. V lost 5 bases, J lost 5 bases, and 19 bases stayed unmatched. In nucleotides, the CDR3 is TGTGCCAGCAGTCACTCACCGGGACAGGGTCCGGGATGGTATCAGCCCCAGCATTTT. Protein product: CASSHSPGQGPGWYQPQHF.

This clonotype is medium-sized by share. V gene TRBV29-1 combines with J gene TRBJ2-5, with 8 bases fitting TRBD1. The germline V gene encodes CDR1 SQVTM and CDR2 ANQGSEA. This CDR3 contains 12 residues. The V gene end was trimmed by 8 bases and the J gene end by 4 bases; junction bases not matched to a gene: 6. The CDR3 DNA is TGCAGCCTCGGGACAGGTAGAGAGACCCAGTACTTC. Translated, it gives CSLGTGRETQYF.

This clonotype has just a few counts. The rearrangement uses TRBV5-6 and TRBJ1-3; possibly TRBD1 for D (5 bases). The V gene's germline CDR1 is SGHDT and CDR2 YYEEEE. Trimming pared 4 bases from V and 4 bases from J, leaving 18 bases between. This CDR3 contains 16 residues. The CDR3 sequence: CASSRRGGALGNTIYF. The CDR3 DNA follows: TGTGCCAGCAGCCGACGGGGAGGGGCGCTAGGAAACACCATATATTTT.

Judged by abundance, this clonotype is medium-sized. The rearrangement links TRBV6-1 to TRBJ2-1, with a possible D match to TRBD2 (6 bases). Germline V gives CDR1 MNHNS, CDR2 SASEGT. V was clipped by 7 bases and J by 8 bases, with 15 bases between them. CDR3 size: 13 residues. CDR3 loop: CASKQGGTYEQFF. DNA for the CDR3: TGTGCCAGCAAGCAGGGCGGGACGTATGAGCAGTTCTTC.

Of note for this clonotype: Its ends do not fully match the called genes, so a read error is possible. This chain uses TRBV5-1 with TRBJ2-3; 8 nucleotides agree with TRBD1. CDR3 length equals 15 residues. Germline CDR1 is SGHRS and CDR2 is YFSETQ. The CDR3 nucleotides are TGTGCCAGCAGCCGTGGACAGGGATTTGCAGATACGCAGTATTTT. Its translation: CASSRGQGFADTQYF. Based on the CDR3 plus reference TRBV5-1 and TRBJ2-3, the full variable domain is KAGVTQTPRYLIKTRGQQVTLSCSPISGHRSVSWYQQTPGQGLQFLFEYFSETQRNKGNFPGRFSGRQFSNSRSEMNVSTLELGDSALYLCASSRGQGFADTQYFGPGTRLTVL.

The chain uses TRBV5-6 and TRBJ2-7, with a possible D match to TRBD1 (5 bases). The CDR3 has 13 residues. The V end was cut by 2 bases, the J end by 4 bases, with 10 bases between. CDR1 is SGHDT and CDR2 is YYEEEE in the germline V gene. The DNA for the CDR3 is TGTGCCAGCAGCTTCAACAGGATTTACGAGCAGTACTTC. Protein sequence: CASSFNRIYEQYF.

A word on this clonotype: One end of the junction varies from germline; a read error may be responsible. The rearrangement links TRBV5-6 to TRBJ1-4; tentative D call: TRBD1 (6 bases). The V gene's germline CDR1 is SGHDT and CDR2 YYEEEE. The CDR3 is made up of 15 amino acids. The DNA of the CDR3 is TGCGCCAGCAGCTTGGGAGGGGGTCGGGGTGAAAAACTGTTTTTT. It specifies CASSLGGGRGEKLFF.

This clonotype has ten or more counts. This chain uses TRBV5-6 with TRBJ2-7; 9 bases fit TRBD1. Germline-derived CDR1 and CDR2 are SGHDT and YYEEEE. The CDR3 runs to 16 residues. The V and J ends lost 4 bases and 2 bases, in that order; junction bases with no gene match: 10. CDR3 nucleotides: TGTGCCAGCAGCCCCTCGACAGGGGGGTCGACCTACGAGCAGTACTTC. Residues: CASSPSTGGSTYEQYF. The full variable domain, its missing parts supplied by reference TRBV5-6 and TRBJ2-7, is DAGVTQSPTHLIKTRGQQVTLRCSPKSGHDTVSWYQQALGQGPQFIFQYYEEEERQRGNFPDRFSGHQFPNYSSELNVNALLLGDSALYLCASSPSTGGSTYEQYFGPGTRLTVT.

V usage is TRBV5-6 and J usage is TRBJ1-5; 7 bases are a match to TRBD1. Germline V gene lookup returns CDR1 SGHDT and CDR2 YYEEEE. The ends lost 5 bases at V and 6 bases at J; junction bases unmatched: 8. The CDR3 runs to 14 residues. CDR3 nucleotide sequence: TGTGCCAGCAGTAGACAGGGAGGGAGTCAGCCCCAGCATTTT. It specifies CASSRQGGSQPQHF. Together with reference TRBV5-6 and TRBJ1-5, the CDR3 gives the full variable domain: DAGVTQSPTHLIKTRGQQVTLRCSPKSGHDTVSWYQQALGQGPQFIFQYYEEEERQRGNFPDRFSGHQFPNYSSELNVNALLLGDSALYLCASSRQGGSQPQHFGDGTRLSIL.

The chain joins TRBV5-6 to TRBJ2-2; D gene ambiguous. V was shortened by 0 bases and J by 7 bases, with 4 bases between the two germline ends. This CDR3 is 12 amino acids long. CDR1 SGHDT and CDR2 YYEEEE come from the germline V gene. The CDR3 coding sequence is TGTGCCAGCAGCTTGGGAGGCGGGGAGCTGTTTTTT. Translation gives CASSLGGGELFF.

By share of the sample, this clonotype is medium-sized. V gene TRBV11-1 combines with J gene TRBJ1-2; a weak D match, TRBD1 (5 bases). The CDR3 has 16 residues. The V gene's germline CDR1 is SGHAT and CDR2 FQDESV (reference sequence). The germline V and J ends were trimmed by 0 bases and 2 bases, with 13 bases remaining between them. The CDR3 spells CASSLAGEAANYGYTF. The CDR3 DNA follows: TGTGCCAGCAGCTTAGCAGGGGAGGCCGCAAACTATGGCTACACCTTC.

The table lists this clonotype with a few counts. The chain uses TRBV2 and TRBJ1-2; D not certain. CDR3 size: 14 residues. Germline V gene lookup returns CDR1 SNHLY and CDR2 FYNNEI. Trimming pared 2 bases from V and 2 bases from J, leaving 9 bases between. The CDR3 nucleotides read TGTGCCAGCAGTGAACGTGACCGGAACTATGGCTACACCTTC. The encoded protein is CASSERDRNYGYTF.

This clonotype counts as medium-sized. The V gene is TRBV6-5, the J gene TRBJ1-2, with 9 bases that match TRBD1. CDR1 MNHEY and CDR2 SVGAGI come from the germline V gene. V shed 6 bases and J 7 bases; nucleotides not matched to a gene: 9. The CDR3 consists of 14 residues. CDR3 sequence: CASRWDRASSGYTF. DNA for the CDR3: TGTGCCAGCAGGTGGGACAGGGCGTCAAGTGGCTACACCTTC.

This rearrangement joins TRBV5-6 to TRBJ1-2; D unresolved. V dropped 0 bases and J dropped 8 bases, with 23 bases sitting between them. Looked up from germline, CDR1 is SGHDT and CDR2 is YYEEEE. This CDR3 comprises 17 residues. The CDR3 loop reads CASSLVGRTHSLGGYTF. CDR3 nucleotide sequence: TGTGCCAGCAGCTTGGTCGGCAGAACGCACTCCCTAGGGGGCTACACCTTC.